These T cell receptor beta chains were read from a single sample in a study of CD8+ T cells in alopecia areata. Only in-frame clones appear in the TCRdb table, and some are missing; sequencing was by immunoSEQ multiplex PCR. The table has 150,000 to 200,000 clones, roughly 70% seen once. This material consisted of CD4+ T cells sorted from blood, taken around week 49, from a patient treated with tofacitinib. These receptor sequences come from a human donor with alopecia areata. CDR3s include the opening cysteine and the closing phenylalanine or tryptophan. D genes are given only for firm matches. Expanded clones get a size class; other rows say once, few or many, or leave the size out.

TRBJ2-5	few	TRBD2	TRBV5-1	TGCGCCAGCAGCCCCGCGGGGGGTCCGGGGACCCAGTACTTC	CASSPAGGPGTQYF
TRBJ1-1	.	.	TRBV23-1	TGCGCCAGCAGTCAATCGATGAAGACGACTGAGAACACTGAAGCTTTCTTT	CASSQSMKTTENTEAFF
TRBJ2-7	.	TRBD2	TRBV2	TGTGCCAGCCTCCGGACTAGCGGGGGGGCCTACGAGCAGTACTTC	CASLRTSGGAYEQYF
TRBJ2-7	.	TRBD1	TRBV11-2	TGTGCCAGCAGCTTAGCAGGGGGCTCCTACGAGCAGTACTTC	CASSLAGGSYEQYF
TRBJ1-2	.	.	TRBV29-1	TGCAGCGTTGAGGGGCAATGGGGCTATGGCTACACCTTC	CSVEGQWGYGYTF
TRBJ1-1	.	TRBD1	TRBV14	TGTGCCAGCAGGCGTACAGACAGGGAGGGGATGAACACTGAAGCTTTCTTT	CASRRTDREGMNTEAFF
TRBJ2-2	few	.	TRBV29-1	TGCAGCGTTCTCCCGGGGACCTACACCGGGGAGCTGTTTTTT	CSVLPGTYTGELFF
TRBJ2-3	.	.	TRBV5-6	TGTGCCAGCAGCCGCTCGACCGCAGATACGCAGTATTTT	CASSRSTADTQYF
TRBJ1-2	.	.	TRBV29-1	TGCAGCGTTGGGGGGGGCGCTGGCTATGGCTACACCTTC	CSVGGGAGYGYTF
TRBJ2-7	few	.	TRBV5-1	TGCGCCAGCAGCCAAACAACAGGGATCTACGAGCAGTACTTC	CASSQTTGIYEQYF
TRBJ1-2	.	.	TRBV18	TGTGCCAGCTCACCAAAGGGGCGTCATGGCTACACCTTC	CASSPKGRHGYTF